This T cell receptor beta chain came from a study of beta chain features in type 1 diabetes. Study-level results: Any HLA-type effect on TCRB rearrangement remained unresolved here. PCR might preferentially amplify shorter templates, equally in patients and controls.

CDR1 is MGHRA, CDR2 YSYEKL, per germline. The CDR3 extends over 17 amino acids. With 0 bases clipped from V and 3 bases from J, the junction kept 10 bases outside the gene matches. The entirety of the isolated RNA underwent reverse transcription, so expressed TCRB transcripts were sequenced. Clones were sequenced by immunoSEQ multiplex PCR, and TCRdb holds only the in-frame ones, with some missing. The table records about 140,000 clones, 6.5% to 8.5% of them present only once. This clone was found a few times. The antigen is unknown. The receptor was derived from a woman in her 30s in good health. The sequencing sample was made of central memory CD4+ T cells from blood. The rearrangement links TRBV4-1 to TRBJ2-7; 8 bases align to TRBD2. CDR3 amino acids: CASSQDGSGRGNYEQYF. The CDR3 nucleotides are TGCGCCAGCAGCCAAGATGGGAGCGGGAGAGGGAACTACGAGCAGTACTTC.